This T cell receptor beta chain derives from a study of control samples from healthy donors and cancer patients. Assay used: immunoSEQ multiplex PCR; TCRdb lists only in-frame clones, some missing. The sample lists about 18,000 clones; about four fifths were seen once. This CDR3 is built from 16 residues. Germline loops: CDR1 LGHNA, CDR2 YNFKEQ. Trimming cost V 0 bases and J 5 bases, with 17 bases left between them. Material for sequencing was PBMCs. This sequence joins TRBV4-2 and TRBJ2-7; D is perhaps TRBD1 (7 bases). The TCR originated in a man older than 75 with head and neck cancer. The CDR3 here is CASSQDEGTAGHEQYF. CDR3 nucleotide sequence: TGTGCCAGCAGCCAAGACGAAGGGACAGCGGGCCACGAGCAGTACTTC.